This T cell receptor (beta chain) was retrieved from a study of control samples from healthy donors and cancer patients. V lost 0 bases to trimming and J lost 0 bases, with 13 bases between them. CDR1 and CDR2 (germline): SGHRS, YFSETQ. This CDR3 spans 17 amino acids. Clones were read by immunoSEQ multiplex PCR, and TCRdb kept only the in-frame ones, dropping some. The profile covers some 200,000 clones, with 85% to 95% appearing a single time and about 1.6% taken by the ten largest. The clonotype comes from a man aged 50-59 years in good health. Sequenced: blood. J is TRBJ1-3 and V is TRBV5-1; D not resolved. This CDR3 reads CASSLEAVGISGNTIYF. CDR3 DNA sequence: TGCGCCAGCAGCTTGGAGGCAGTGGGGATCTCTGGAAACACCATATATTTT.